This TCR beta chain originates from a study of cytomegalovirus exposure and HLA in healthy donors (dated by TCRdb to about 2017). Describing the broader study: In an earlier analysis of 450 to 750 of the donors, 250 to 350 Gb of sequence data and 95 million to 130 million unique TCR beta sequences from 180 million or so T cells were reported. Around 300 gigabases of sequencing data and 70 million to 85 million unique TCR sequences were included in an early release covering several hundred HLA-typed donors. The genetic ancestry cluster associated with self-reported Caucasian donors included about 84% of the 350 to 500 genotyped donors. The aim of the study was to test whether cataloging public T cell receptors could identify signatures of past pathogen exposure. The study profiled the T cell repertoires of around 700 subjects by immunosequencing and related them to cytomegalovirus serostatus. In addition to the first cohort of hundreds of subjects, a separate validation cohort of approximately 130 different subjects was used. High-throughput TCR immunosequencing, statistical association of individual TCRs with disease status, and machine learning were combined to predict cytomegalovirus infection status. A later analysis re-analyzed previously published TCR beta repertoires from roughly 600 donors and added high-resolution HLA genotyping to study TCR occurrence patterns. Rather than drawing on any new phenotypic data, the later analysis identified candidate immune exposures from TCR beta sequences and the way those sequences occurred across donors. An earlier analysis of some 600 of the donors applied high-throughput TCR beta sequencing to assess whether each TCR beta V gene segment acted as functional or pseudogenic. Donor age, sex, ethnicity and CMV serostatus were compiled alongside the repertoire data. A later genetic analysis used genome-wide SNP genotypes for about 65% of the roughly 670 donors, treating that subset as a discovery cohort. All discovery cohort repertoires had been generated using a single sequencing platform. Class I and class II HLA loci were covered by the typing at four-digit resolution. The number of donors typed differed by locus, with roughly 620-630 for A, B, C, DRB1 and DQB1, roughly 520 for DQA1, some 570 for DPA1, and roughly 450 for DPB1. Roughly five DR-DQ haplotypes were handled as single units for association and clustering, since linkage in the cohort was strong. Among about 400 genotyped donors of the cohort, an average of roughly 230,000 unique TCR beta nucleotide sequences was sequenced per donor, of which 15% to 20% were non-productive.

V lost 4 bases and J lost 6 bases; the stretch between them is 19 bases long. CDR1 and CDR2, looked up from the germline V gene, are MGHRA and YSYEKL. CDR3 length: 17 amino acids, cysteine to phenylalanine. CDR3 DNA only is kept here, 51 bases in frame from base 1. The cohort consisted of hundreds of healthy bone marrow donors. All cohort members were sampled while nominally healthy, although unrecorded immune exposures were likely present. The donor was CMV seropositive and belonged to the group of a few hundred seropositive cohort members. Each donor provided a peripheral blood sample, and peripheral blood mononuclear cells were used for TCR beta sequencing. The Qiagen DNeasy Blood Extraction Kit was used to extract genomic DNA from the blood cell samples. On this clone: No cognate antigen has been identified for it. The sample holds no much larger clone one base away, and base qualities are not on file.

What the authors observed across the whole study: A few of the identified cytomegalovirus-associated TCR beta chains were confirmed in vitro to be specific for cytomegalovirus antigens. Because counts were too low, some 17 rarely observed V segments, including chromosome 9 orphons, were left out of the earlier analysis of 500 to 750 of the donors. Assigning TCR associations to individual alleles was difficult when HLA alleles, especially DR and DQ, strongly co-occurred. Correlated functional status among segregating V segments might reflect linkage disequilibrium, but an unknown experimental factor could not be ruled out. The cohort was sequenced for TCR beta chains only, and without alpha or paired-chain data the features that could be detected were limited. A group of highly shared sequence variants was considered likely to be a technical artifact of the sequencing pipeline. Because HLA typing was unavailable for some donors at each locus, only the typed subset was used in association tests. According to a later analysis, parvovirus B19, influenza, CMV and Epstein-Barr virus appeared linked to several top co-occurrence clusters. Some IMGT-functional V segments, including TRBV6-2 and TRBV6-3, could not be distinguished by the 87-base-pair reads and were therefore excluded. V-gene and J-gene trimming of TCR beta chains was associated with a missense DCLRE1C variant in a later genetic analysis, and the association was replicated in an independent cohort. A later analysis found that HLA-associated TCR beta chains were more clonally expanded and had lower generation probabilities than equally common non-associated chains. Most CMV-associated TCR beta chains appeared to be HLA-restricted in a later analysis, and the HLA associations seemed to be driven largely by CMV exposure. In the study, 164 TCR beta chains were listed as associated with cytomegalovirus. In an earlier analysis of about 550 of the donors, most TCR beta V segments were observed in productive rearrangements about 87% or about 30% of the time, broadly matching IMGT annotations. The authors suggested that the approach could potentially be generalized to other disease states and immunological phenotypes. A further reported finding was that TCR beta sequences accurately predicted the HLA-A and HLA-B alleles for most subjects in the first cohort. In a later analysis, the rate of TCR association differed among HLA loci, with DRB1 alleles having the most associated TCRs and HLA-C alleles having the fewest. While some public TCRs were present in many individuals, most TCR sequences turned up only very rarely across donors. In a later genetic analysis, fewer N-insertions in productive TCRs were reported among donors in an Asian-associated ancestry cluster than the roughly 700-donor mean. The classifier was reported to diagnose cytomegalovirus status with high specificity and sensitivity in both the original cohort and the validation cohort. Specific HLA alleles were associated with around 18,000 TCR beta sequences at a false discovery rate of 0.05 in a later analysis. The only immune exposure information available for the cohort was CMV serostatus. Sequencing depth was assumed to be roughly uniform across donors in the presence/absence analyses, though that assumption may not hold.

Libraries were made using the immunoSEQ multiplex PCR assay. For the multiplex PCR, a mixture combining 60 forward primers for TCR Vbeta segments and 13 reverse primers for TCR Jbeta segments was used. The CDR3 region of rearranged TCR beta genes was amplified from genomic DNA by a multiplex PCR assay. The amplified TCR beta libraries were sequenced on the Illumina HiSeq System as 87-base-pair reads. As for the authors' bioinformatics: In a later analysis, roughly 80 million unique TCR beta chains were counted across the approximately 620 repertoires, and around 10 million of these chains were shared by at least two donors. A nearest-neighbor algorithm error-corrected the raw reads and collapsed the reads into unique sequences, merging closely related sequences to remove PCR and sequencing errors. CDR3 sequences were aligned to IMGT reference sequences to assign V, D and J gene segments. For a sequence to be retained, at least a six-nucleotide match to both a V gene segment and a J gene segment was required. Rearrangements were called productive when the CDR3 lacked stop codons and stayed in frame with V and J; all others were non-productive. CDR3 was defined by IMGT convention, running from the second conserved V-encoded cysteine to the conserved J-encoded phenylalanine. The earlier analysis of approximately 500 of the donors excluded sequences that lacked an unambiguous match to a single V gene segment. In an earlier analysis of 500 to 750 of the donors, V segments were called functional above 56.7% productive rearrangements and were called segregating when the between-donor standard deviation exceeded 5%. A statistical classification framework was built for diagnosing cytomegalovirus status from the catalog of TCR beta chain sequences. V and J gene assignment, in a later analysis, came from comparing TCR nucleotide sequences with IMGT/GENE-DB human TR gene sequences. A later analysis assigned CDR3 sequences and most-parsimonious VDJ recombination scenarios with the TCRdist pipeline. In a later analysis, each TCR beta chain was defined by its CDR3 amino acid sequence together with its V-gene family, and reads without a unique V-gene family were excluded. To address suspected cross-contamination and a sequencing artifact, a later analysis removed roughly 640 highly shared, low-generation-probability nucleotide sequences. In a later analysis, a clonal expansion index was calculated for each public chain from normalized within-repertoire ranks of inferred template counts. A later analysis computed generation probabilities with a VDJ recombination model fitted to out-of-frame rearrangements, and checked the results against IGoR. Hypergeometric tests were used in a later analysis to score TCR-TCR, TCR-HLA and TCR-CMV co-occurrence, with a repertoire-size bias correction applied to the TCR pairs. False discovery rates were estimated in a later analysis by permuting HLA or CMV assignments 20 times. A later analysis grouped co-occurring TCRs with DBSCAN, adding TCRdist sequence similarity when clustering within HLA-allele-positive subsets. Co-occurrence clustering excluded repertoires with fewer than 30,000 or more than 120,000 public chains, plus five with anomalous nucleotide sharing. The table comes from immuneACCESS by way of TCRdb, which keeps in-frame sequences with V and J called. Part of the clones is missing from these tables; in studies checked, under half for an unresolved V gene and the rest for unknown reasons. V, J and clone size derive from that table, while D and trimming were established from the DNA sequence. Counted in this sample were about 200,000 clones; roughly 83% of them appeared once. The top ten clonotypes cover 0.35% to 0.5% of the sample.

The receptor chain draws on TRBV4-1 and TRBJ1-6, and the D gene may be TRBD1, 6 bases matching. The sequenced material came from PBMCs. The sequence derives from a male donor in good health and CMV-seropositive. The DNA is TGCGCCAGCAGCCCGACAACGCGGGGGGCGCTTAATTCACCCCTCCACTTT. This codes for CASSPTTRGALNSPLHF.